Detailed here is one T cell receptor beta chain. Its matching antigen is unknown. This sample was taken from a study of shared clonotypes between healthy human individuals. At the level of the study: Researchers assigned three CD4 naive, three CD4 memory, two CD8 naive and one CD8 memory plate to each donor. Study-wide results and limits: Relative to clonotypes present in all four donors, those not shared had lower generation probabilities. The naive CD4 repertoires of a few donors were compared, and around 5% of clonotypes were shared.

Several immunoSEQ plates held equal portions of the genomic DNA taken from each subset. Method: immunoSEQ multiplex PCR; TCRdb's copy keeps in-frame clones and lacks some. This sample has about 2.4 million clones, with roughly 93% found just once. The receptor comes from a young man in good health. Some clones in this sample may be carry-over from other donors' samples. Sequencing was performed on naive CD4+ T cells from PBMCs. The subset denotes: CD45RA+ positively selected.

CDR3 residues: CASSLEFSGELFF. The DNA of the CDR3 is TGCGCCAGCAGCTTGGAGTTTAGCGGGGAGCTGTTTTTT. V usage is TRBV5-1 and J usage is TRBJ2-2; the D is unclear. Looked up from germline, CDR1 is SGHRS and CDR2 is YFSETQ. The CDR3 loop spans 13 amino acids. V dropped 0 bases and J dropped 7 bases, with 7 bases sitting between them.